Listed here is a single T cell receptor beta chain. This sample was taken from a study of blood T cell repertoires in COVID-19. Donors of Cohort 3 who recovered were those that had two negative PCRs, clearance, or symptom resolution. Using immunoSEQ multiplex PCR, the repertoire was profiled, and TCRdb retains in-frame clones only, with some absent. The top ten hold around 7.9% of the sample, which has a few hundred thousand clones, around 85% seen once. The receptor comes from a woman aged 60-75 years who had recovered from COVID-19. Input material: PBMCs or T cells enriched from blood (not recorded which).

The CDR3 protein is CASSLPPPGGYTF. CDR3 DNA sequence: TGTGCCAGCAGCCTACCCCCACCCGGTGGCTACACCTTC. The genes are TRBV7-9 and TRBJ1-2; no reliable D call. CDR1 SEHNR and CDR2 FQNEAQ come from the germline V gene (reference sequence). V shed 5 bases and J shed 7 bases, with 14 bases lying between them. The CDR3 is 13 amino acids. The whole variable domain, filled in from reference TRBV7-9 and TRBJ1-2, reads DTGVSQNPRHKITKRGQNVTFRCDPISEHNRLYWYRQTLGQGPEFLTYFQNEAQLEKSRLLSDRFSAERPKGSFSTLEIQRTEQGDSAMYLCASSLPPPGGYTFGSGTRLTVV.